This TCR beta chain emerged from a study of a mutant IDH1 vaccine in newly diagnosed glioma. Overall study: Radiotherapy alone preceded vaccination by 4-6 weeks; alternatively, vaccination started with temozolomide cycles. Patients' prior therapy spanned radiotherapy, temozolomide, or both; most underwent both.

Assay: immunoSEQ multiplex PCR; the TCRdb copy retains only in-frame clones and omits some. This sample has around 60,000 clones, with 81% found just once. The CDR3 extends over 13 amino acids. Trimming pared 6 bases from V and 0 bases from J, leaving 9 bases between. Germline CDR1 MNHEY, CDR2 SMNVEV (reference sequence). The study, taken as a whole, reports: Changes in the top peripheral T cell clonotypes seemingly had no bearing on pseudoprogression.

This clone turned up a few times. Antigen specificity is unknown. The time point: week 35, safety follow-up. One vaccine dose held 300 ug of mutant IDH1 20-mer peptide and came with topical imiquimod. This receptor was identified in a man aged 40-50 years with glioma. This chain links TRBV27 with TRBJ2-7, with D perhaps TRBD1 (5 bases). Sequenced here: PBMCs, sampled from a glioma patient whose treatment included an IDH1 peptide vaccine. The CDR3 spells CASRLDSSYEQYF. Written as DNA, the CDR3 is TGTGCCAGCAGGCTAGACAGCTCCTACGAGCAGTACTTC.